A selection of T cell receptor beta chains follows, all from one sample in a study of CD8 T cells in ankylosing spondylitis. Each CDR3 protein is one row after TCRdb ran MiXCR on the 5' RACE reads. This table holds around 490,000 distinct CDR3 sequences, approximately 5% found once. The material sequenced was blood, either unsorted or a sorted T cell fraction (not recorded which). The receptors were gathered from a male donor with ankylosing spondylitis. Each CDR3 is given with its conserved first and last residue. A D gene is named only where the DNA matches it firmly. Expanded clones get a size class; other rows say once, few or many, or leave the size out.

TRBV3-1	few	TRBJ2-7	-	15	TGTGCCAGCAGTCCAATGCCAGGTTTTTCATACGAGCAGTACTTC	CASSPMPGFSYEQYF
TRBV11-1	few	TRBJ2-7	-	14	TGTGCCAGCAACGTAGGTGGGATACCCTACGAGCAGTACTTC	CASNVGGIPYEQYF
TRBV7-3	many	TRBJ1-1	-	13	TGTGCCAGCGGGACAACAGGGAGCACTGAAGCTTTCTTT	CASGTTGSTEAFF
TRBV5-5	many	TRBJ2-3	-	14	TGTGCCAGCAGCTTCCTAACTAGCACAGATACGCAGTATTTT	CASSFLTSTDTQYF
TRBV15	few	TRBJ1-2	-	15	TGTGCCACCAGCAGAGGAGGAGGGGGAATCTATGGCTACACCTTC	CATSRGGGGIYGYTF
TRBV5-1	many	TRBJ2-7	-	14	TGCGCCAGCAGCCCTCCGGGATTACCAGCCGAGCAGTACTTC	CASSPPGLPAEQYF
TRBV5-1	many	TRBJ1-2	-	13	TGCGCCAGCAGCCCCGAGGGGGGCTATGGCTACACCTTC	CASSPEGGYGYTF
TRBV27	few	TRBJ2-1	-	14	TGTGCCAGCAGTTTCACCGGGTTCAGGAATGAGCAGTTCTTC	CASSFTGFRNEQFF
TRBV12-3/TRBV12-4	many	TRBJ1-2	-	14	TGTGCCAGCAGTTTATCGGCAAGGGGTTTTGGCTACACCTTC	CASSLSARGFGYTF
TRBV5-1	many	TRBJ2-7	-	13	TGCGCCAGCAGCTTGCCCCCGGCTTACGAGCAGTACTTC	CASSLPPAYEQYF
TRBV5-1	many	TRBJ2-1	TRBD1	15	TGCGCCAGCAGCCCCTCACCGGGACAGTACAATGAGCAGTTCTTC	CASSPSPGQYNEQFF
TRBV6-5	many	TRBJ1-2	-	12	TGTGCCAGCACCTACGGCGGCTATGGCTACACCTTC	CASTYGGYGYTF
TRBV7-2	few	TRBJ1-6	-	14	TGTGCCAGCAGCGCCGACAGTTGGGGATCACCCCTCCACTTT	CASSADSWGSPLHF
TRBV4-2	many	TRBJ1-2	-	15	TGTGCCAGCAGCCAAGAATGGCAGATTAACTATGGCTACACCTTC	CASSQEWQINYGYTF
TRBV29-1	many	TRBJ1-1	-	13	TGCAGCGTGGCCCAGATCCGGAACACTGAAGCTTTCTTT	CSVAQIRNTEAFF
TRBV29-1	many	TRBJ2-1	TRBD2	15	TGCAGCGCCACGCGGGGAGCGGGAGGTTGGAATGAGCAGTTCTTC	CSATRGAGGWNEQFF
TRBV5-1	many	TRBJ2-1	-	15	TGCGCCAGCAGCTTCCTCGCCCTAGGGGCCCATGAGCAGTTCTTC	CASSFLALGAHEQFF
TRBV4-1	-	TRBJ2-3	TRBD2	17	TGCGCCAGCAGCCAAGGGCGGGGGGCCGCCAGTTTGAATACGCAGTATTTT	CASSQGRGAASLNTQYF
TRBV20-1	many	TRBJ2-3	TRBD2	16	TGCAGTGCTTCCCACCCAGCAGCGGGGCCCACTTATACGCAGTATTTT	CSASHPAAGPTYTQYF
TRBV20-1	many	TRBJ2-7	-	11	TGCAGTGCTAGTCTACCCCTGGGGCAGTACTTC	CSASLPLGQYF
TRBV20-1	many	TRBJ1-4	-	12	TGCAGTGCTAAAGAAGGTAGTGAAAAACTGTTTTTT	CSAKEGSEKLFF
TRBV6-1	few	TRBJ2-3	-	17	TGTGCCAGCATATTTCGAAGGGCTGGGTTTCGGGTGGATACGCAGTATTTT	CASIFRRAGFRVDTQYF
TRBV4-3	few	TRBJ2-7	-	16	TGCGCCAGCAGCCGCGTTGGCGAGGGGATCTCCTACGAGCAGTACTTC	CASSRVGEGISYEQYF
TRBV5-8	few	TRBJ2-3	-	14	TGTGCCAGCAGCTTGGCCGGCGGGGTGGCTACGCAGTATTTT	CASSLAGGVATQYF
TRBV5-1	many	TRBJ2-5	TRBD1	16	TGCGCCAGCAGCTTGGGTGGGACAGGAGGCCAAGAGACCCAGTACTTC	CASSLGGTGGQETQYF
TRBV6-2/TRBV6-3	-	TRBJ1-2	-	13	TGTGCCAGCAGTTCGACAAAGGAGGGCCCCTACACCTTC	CASSSTKEGPYTF
TRBV4-3	many	TRBJ2-5	TRBD2	16	TGCGCCAGCAGCCAAGATGGAGCGGGAGCACTGGAGACCCAGTACTTC	CASSQDGAGALETQYF
TRBV6-1	few	TRBJ2-3	TRBD1	15	TGTGCCAGCAGTGAAGCCCAGGGGGCCACAGATACGCAGTATTTT	CASSEAQGATDTQYF
TRBV28	many	TRBJ1-5	-	15	TGTGCCAGCAGCTCTTTGTCAGGGGAAAATCAGCCCCAGCATTTT	CASSSLSGENQPQHF
TRBV10-3	many	TRBJ1-5	-	16	TGTGCCATCAGTGAGTCGGGAACAGGTCTCAATCAGCCCCAGCATTTT	CAISESGTGLNQPQHF
TRBV12-3/TRBV12-4	many	TRBJ1-5	TRBD1	16	TGTGCCAGCAGTTTAGGGCGGACAGGGCAATTTCAGCCCCAGCATTTT	CASSLGRTGQFQPQHF
TRBV5-1	few	TRBJ2-7	-	13	TGCGCCAGCAGCTTCCTAACTGACTACGAGCAGTACTTC	CASSFLTDYEQYF
TRBV4-2	many	TRBJ1-4	-	15	TGTGCCAGCAGCCAAGGGGGGAAGGACAATGAAAAACTGTTTTTT	CASSQGGKDNEKLFF
TRBV5-1	many	TRBJ1-2	TRBD1	16	TGCGCCAGCAGTCGACAGGGAACCACTTCTAACTATGGCTACACCTTC	CASSRQGTTSNYGYTF
TRBV24-1	many	TRBJ2-5	TRBD2	19	TGTGCCACCAGTGATCCGGGGACTAGCGGGATTCATCGCTCAGAGACCCAGTACTTC	CATSDPGTSGIHRSETQYF
TRBV2	many	TRBJ2-5	TRBD1	15	TGTGCCAGCAGTGAAGCGATGACAGGGTTGGGGACCCAGTACTTC	CASSEAMTGLGTQYF
TRBV4-2	many	TRBJ1-4	TRBD1	20	TGTGCCAGCAGCCAAGGACCGGGACAGGACCTCCTTGCAACTAATGAAAAACTGTTTTTT	CASSQGPGQDLLATNEKLFF
TRBV5-1	many	TRBJ1-2	TRBD1	14	TGCGCCAGCCGATTGACAGGGGAACACTATGGCTACACCTTC	CASRLTGEHYGYTF
TRBV5-1	many	TRBJ2-3	TRBD2	21	TGCGCCAGCAGCTCGGATTCGGGACTAGCGGGAGTGGAGCAGGGCACAGATACGCAGTATTTT	CASSSDSGLAGVEQGTDTQYF
TRBV7-9	few	TRBJ2-7	-	14	TGTGCCAGCAGCTTAGTAAAGGGTCGGGGCGAGCAGTACTTC	CASSLVKGRGEQYF
TRBV7-9	many	TRBJ1-1	-	13	TGTGCCAGCAGCTTAGCATCCGGGACTGAAGCTTTCTTT	CASSLASGTEAFF
TRBV11-2	-	TRBJ1-1	-	12	TGTGCCAGCAGCGCCTTTAGGTTTTGGGCTTTCTTT	CASSAFRFWAFF
TRBV27	many	TRBJ1-1	TRBD1	14	TGTGCCATCCGGGCCGGGACAGGGGACACTGAAGCTTTCTTT	CAIRAGTGDTEAFF
TRBV6-5	many	TRBJ1-2	-	13	TGTGCCAGCAGTTACATCAAGTCGGGGGGCTACACCTTC	CASSYIKSGGYTF
TRBV5-5	many	TRBJ2-4	-	15	TGTGCCAGCAGTCCGCTTGCAGGGATCAAAAACATTCAGTACTTC	CASSPLAGIKNIQYF
TRBV5-1	-	TRBJ2-7	-	14	TGCGCCAGCAGCCGTACTGGTCCCTCCTACGAGCAGTACTTC	CASSRTGPSYEQYF
TRBV27	many	TRBJ2-7	TRBD1	13	TGTGCCAGCAGTTCACTGACAGGGGACGAGCAGTACTTC	CASSSLTGDEQYF
TRBV5-4	many	TRBJ2-1	TRBD1	13	TGTGCCAGCAGCTGGACAGGGACCGATGAGCAGTTCTTC	CASSWTGTDEQFF
TRBV29-1	many	TRBJ2-1	TRBD2	18	TGCAGCGTTGACCCCCCCCTAGCGGGAGAGCATTCCTCCAATGAGCAGTTCTTC	CSVDPPLAGEHSSNEQFF
TRBV12-3/TRBV12-4	many	TRBJ2-5	TRBD1	14	TGTGCCAGCAGTCCGACAGGGGCCACTGAGACCCAGTACTTC	CASSPTGATETQYF
TRBV6-5	-	TRBJ2-7	-	17	TGTGCCAGCAGTTTACGGCGTGCCGGGCCCCCCCCCTACGAGCAGTACTTC	CASSLRRAGPPPYEQYF
TRBV28	few	TRBJ2-2	-	14	TGTGCCAGCAGTTTTCCCATGGACACCGGGGAGCTGTTTTTT	CASSFPMDTGELFF
TRBV7-2	few	TRBJ2-2	-	16	TGTGCCAGCAGACCCGGATGGGCCCTTAACACCGGGGAGCTGTTTTTT	CASRPGWALNTGELFF